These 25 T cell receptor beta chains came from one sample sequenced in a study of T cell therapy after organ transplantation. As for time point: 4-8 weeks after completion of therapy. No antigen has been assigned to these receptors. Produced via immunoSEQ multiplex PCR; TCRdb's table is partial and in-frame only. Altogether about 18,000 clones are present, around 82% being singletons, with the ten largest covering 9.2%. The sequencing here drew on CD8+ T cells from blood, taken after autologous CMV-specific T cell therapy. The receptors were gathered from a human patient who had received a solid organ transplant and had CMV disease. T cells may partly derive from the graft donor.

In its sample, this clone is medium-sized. CDR3 amino acids: CASSVSGRAPDTQYF. The CDR3 bases are TGCGCCAGCAGCGTGAGCGGGAGGGCCCCAGATACGCAGTATTTT. The chain uses TRBV5-1 and TRBJ2-3; TRBD2 matches at 10 bases. Germline values: CDR1 SGHRS, CDR2 YFSETQ. The CDR3 runs 15 residues. V shed 4 bases and J 4 bases; nucleotides not matched to a gene: 6.

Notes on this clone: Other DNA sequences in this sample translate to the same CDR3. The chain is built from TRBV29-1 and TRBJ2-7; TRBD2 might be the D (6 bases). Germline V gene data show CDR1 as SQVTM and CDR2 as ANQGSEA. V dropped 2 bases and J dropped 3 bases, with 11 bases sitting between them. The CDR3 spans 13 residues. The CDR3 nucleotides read TGCAGCGTTGAACAGGGAGGAGGCTACGAGCAGTACTTC. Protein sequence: CSVEQGGGYEQYF.

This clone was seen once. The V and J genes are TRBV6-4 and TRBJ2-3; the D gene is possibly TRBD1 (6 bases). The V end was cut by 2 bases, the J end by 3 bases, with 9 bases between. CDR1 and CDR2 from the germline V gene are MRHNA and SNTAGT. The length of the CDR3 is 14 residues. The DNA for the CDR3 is TGTGCCAGCAGTGACGACGGGACAACAGATACGCAGTATTTT. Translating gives CASSDDGTTDTQYF.

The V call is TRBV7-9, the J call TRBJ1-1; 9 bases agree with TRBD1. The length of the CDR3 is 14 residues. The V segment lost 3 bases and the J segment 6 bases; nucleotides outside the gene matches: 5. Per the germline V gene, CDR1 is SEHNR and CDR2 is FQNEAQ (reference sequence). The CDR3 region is CASSFGTGYSEAFF. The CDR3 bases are TGTGCCAGCAGCTTTGGGACAGGGTACTCTGAAGCTTTCTTT.

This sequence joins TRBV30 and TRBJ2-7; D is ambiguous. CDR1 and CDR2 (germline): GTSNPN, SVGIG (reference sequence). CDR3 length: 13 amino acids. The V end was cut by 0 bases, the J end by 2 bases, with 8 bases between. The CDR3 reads CAWSVYRTYEQYF. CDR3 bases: TGTGCCTGGAGTGTATATAGAACCTACGAGCAGTACTTC.

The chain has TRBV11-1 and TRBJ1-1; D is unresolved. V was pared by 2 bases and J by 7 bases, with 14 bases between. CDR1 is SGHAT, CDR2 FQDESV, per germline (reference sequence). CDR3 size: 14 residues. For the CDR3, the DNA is TGTGCCAGCAGCTTAAAAGGAGGGCACCTTGAAGCTTTCTTT. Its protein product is CASSLKGGHLEAFF.

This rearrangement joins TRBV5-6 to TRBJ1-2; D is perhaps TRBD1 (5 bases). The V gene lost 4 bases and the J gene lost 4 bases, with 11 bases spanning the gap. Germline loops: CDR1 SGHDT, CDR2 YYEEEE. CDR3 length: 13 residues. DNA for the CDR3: TGTGCCAGCAGCCGCGGGGACCTCTATGGCTACACCTTC. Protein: CASSRGDLYGYTF.

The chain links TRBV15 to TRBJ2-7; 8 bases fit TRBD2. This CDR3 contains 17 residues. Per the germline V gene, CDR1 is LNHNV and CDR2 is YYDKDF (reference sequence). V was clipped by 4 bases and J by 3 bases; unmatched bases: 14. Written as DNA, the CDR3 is TGTGCCACCAGCACACGCCTAGAACTAGCGGAGGTCTACGAGCAGTACTTC. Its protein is CATSTRLELAEVYEQYF.

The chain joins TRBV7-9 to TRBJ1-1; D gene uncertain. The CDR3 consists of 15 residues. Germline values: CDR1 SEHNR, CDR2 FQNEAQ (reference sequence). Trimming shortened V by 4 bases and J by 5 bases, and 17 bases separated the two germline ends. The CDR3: CASSSPSGLRTEAFF. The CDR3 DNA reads TGTGCCAGCAGCTCTCCCTCGGGCTTACGGACTGAAGCTTTCTTT.

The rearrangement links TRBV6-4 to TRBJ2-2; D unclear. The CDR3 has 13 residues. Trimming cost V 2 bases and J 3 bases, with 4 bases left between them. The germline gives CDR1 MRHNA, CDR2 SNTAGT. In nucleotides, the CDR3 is TGTGCCAGCAGTGACGGGGACACCGGGGAGCTGTTTTTT. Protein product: CASSDGDTGELFF.

CDR3 in amino acids: CASSLLGSDEQFF. Here the CDR3 DNA reads TGTGCCAGCAGTTTGTTAGGGAGCGATGAGCAGTTCTTC. The chain has TRBV27 and TRBJ2-1, with a tentative D call TRBD2 (5 bases). CDR3 size: 13 residues. V was pared by 3 bases and J by 8 bases, with 11 bases between. From germline, CDR1 is MNHEY and CDR2 SMNVEV (reference sequence).

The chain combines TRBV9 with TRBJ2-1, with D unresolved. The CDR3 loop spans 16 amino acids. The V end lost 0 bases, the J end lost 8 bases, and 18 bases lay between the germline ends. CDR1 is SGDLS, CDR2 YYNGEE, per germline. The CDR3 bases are TGTGCCAGCAGCGTAGAGTTGGCCCGTTATATCGATGAGCAGTTCTTC. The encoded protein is CASSVELARYIDEQFF. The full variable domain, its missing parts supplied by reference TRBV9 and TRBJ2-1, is DSGVTQTPKHLITATGQRVTLRCSPRSGDLSVYWYQQSLDQGLQFLIQYYNGEERAKGNILERFSAQQFPDLHSELNLSSLELGDSALYFCASSVELARYIDEQFFGPGTRLTVL.

The CDR3 region is CASSKDTSYEQYF. In DNA, the CDR3 is TGTGCCAGCAGCAAGGACACCTCCTACGAGCAGTACTTC. The V call is TRBV5-6, the J call TRBJ2-7, with D possibly TRBD1 on 5 matching bases. The CDR3 is made up of 13 amino acids. The germline V and J ends were trimmed by 4 bases and 0 bases, with 8 bases remaining between them. Germline V gene lookup returns CDR1 SGHDT and CDR2 YYEEEE.

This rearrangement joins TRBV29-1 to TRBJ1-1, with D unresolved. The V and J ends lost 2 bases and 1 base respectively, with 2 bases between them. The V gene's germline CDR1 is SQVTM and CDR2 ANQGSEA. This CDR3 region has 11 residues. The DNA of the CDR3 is TGCAGCGTTGAACGGAACACTGAAGCTTTCTTT. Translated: CSVERNTEAFF.

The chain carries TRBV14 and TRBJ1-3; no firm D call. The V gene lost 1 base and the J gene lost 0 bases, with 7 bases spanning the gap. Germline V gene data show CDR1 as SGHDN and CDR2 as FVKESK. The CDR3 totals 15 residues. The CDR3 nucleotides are TGTGCCAGCAGCCAAGGACGGGGCTCTGGAAACACCATATATTTT. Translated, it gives CASSQGRGSGNTIYF.

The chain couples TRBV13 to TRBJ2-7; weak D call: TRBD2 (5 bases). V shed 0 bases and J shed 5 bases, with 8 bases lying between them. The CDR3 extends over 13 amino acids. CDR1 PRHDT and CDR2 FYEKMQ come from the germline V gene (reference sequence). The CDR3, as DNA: TGTGCCAGCAGCTTAGGGAGGGTACACGAGCAGTACTTC. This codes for CASSLGRVHEQYF.

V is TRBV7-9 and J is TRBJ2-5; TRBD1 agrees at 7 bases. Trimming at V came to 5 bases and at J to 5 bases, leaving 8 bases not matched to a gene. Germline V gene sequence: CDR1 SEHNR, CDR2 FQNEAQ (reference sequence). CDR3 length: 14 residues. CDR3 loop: CASSGRVDRETQYF. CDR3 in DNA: TGTGCCAGCAGCGGTCGGGTGGACAGGGAGACCCAGTACTTC.

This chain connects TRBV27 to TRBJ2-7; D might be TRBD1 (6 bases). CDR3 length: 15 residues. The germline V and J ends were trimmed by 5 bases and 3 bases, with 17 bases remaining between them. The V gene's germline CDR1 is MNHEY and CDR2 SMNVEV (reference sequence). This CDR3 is CASSLQHRVGYEQYF. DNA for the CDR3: TGTGCCAGCAGTCTGCAGCACAGGGTTGGCTACGAGCAGTACTTC.

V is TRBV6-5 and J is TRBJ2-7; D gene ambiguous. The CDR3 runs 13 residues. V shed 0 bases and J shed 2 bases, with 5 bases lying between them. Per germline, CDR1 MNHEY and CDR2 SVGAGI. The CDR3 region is CASSYSGPYEQYF. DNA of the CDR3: TGTGCCAGCAGTTACTCAGGACCCTACGAGCAGTACTTC.

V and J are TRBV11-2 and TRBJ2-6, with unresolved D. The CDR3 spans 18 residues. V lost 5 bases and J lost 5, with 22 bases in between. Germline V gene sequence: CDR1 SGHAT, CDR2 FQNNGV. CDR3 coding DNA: TGTGCCAGCAGCGTCATTGCAAAGCAACAAAGTCGGGCCAACGTCCTGACTTTC. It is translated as CASSVIAKQQSRANVLTF.

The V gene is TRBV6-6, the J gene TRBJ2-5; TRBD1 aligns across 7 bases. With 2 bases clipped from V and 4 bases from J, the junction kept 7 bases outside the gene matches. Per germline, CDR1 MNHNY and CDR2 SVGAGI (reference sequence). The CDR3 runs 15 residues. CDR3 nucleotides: TGTGCCAGCAGTTACGATTCCCAGGGGGTAGAGACCCAGTACTTC. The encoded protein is CASSYDSQGVETQYF.

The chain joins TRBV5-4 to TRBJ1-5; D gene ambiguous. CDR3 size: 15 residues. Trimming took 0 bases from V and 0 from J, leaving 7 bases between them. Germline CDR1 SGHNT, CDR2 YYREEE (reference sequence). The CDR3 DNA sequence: TGTGCCAGCAGCTTGGGGAGTGGTAGCAATCAGCCCCAGCATTTT. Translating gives CASSLGSGSNQPQHF. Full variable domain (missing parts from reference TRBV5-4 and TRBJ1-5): ETGVTQSPTHLIKTRGQQVTLRCSSQSGHNTVSWYQQALGQGPQFIFQYYREEENGRGNFPPRFSGLQFPNYSSELNVNALELDDSALYLCASSLGSGSNQPQHFGDGTRLSIL.

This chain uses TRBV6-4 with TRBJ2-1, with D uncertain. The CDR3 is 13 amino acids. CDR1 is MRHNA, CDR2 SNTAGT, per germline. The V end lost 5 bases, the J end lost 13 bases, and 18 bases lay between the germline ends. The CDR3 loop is CASSLSETSIQFF. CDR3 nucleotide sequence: TGTGCCAGCAGTCTATCAGAGACGAGCATCCAGTTCTTC.

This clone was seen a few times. The CDR3 DNA reads TGTGCCAGCAGCCCCCTGGGGGGGGCGAGCACTGAAGCTTTCTTT. It specifies CASSPLGGASTEAFF. The chain joins TRBV6-4 to TRBJ1-1; possible D gene TRBD1, 6 bases. This CDR3 region has 15 residues. Trimming pared 6 bases from V and 4 bases from J, leaving 18 bases between. The germline gives CDR1 MRHNA, CDR2 SNTAGT.

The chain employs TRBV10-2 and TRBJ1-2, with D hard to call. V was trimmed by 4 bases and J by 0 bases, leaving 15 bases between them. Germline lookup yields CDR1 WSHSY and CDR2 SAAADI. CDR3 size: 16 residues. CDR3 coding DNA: TGCGCCAGCAGTGTTACTGGCGCGGATACTAACTATGGCTACACCTTC. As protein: CASSVTGADTNYGYTF.